The 20 T cell receptor beta chains below all came from one sample that was sequenced in a study of blood T cell repertoires in COVID-19. The repertoire was sequenced with immunoSEQ multiplex PCR; TCRdb's copy has only in-frame clones and lacks some. The sample carries 250,000 to 300,000 clones, 86% recorded once. Sequenced sample: peripheral blood. The receptors come from a woman under 40 with COVID-19, enrolled during active disease.

The genes are TRBV4-1 and TRBJ1-6; no firm D call. The CDR3 consists of 16 residues. The germline V gene encodes CDR1 MGHRA and CDR2 YSYEKL. The V and J ends lost 2 bases and 7 bases respectively, with 15 bases between them. DNA for the CDR3: TGCGCCAGCAGCCAATTTCCGGGTCGAATCAATTCACCCCTCCACTTT. Its protein is CASSQFPGRINSPLHF.

The rearrangement links TRBV7-9 to TRBJ2-2, with TRBD1 identical over 7 bases. The CDR3 is made up of 16 amino acids. The J segment lost 2 bases and the V segment lost 5 bases, leaving 8 bases of the junction unmatched. Germline assignment: CDR1 SEHNR and CDR2 FQNEAQ (reference sequence). The CDR3 nucleotides read TGTGCCAGCAGCCAATCCGACAGGGCTAACACCGGGGAGCTGTTTTTT. Translation: CASSQSDRANTGELFF.

Concerning this clone itself: In the same sample, other DNA sequences code for this CDR3. This chain uses TRBV3-1 (or the pseudogene TRBV3-2) with TRBJ2-5; 8 bases line up with TRBD2. The CDR3 spans 15 residues. V gave up 1 base and J gave up 5 bases; unmatched junction bases: 6. The V gene's germline CDR1 is LGHDT and CDR2 YNNKEL (reference sequence). DNA of the CDR3: TGTGCCAGCAGCCAAGGTCGGGGGGGCGGGGAGACCCAGTACTTC. It specifies CASSQGRGGGETQYF.

To note about this clone: The sample contains more than one DNA sequence encoding this CDR3. J is TRBJ2-5 and V is TRBV5-1; the D gene is possibly TRBD2 (7 bases). Looked up from germline, CDR1 is SGHRS and CDR2 is YFSETQ. The length of the CDR3 is 14 residues. Trimming left V 0 bases short and J 4 bases short, with 10 bases between. The CDR3: CASSLEGGGETQYF. DNA of the CDR3: TGCGCCAGCAGCTTGGAGGGAGGGGGAGAGACCCAGTACTTC.

The chain links TRBV10-2 to TRBJ2-7, with 7 positions matching TRBD1. This CDR3 is 16 amino acids long. Trimming took 0 bases from V and 0 from J; bases not matched to a gene: 5. Germline CDR1 is WSHSY and CDR2 is SAAADI. CDR3 bases: TGCGCCAGCAGTGAGTCGAGGGGACAGTCCTCCTACGAGCAGTACTTC. Its translation: CASSESRGQSSYEQYF.

This chain uses TRBV27 with TRBJ1-2; maybe TRBD1 (6 bases). With 2 bases removed from V and 4 bases from J, the gap between germline ends came to 17 bases. Per the germline V gene, CDR1 is MNHEY and CDR2 is SMNVEV (reference sequence). This CDR3 contains 16 residues. The CDR3 DNA is TGTGCCAGCAGTTTAACCTTTATTTCGACAGGCTATGGCTACACCTTC. Encoded protein: CASSLTFISTGYGYTF.

This clone was observed once. The chain couples TRBV7-2 to TRBJ2-7, with D possibly being TRBD2 (6 bases). Trimming pared 5 bases from V and 6 bases from J, leaving 29 bases between. The germline V gene has CDR1 SGHTA and CDR2 FQGNSA. The CDR3 consists of 18 residues. CDR3 DNA sequence: TGTGCCAGCAGCGCCCGGGAGTACCTTGCTACTTCCCTGGGCGAGCAGTACTTC. This encodes CASSAREYLATSLGEQYF.

The chain recombines TRBV29-1 with TRBJ2-7, with 9 bases lining up with TRBD1. Germline trimming cut 4 bases from V and 5 bases from J; bases unmatched to any gene: 9. Per germline, CDR1 SQVTM and CDR2 ANQGSEA. This CDR3 region has 14 residues. CDR3 region: CSVVKGQGGNEQYF. DNA of the CDR3: TGCAGCGTTGTGAAGGGACAGGGAGGCAACGAGCAGTACTTC.

The rearrangement uses TRBV9 and TRBJ1-6; TRBD1 is a possible D gene (5 bases). CDR3 length: 17 residues. Germline V gene lookup returns CDR1 SGDLS and CDR2 YYNGEE. The V and J ends lost 4 bases and 9 bases respectively, with 23 bases between them. The CDR3 DNA reads TGTGCCAGCAGCCCACGTGGGGGGAGTCAGGCTCCTTCACCCCTCCACTTT. Encoded protein: CASSPRGGSQAPSPLHF.

The chain recombines TRBV3-1 (or the pseudogene TRBV3-2) with TRBJ2-7; TRBD2 matches at 13 bases. CDR3 length: 15 residues. V dropped 4 bases and J dropped 4; count of bases not matched to a gene: 4. Germline V lookup: CDR1 LGHDT, CDR2 YNNKEL (reference sequence). CDR3 amino acids: CASSPTLAGGYEQYF. In DNA form, the CDR3 reads TGTGCCAGCAGCCCAACACTAGCGGGGGGGTACGAGCAGTACTTC.

The chain has TRBV6-5 and TRBJ1-2; TRBD1 might be the D (6 bases). The V end lost 2 bases, the J end lost 7 bases, and 17 bases lay between the germline ends. CDR1 MNHEY and CDR2 SVGAGI come from the germline V gene. The CDR3 length is 15 residues. The CDR3 sequence: CASSYGGGGRSGYTF. In DNA form, the CDR3 reads TGTGCCAGCAGTTACGGTGGGGGCGGTAGGAGTGGCTACACCTTC.

The chain links TRBV28 to TRBJ1-5; D uncertain. Germline CDR1 reads MDHEN; CDR2 reads SYDVKM. The CDR3 sequence is 16 residues long. V shed 4 bases and J shed 11 bases, with 24 bases lying between them. Here the CDR3 reads CASSSRVSELPRTQHF. CDR3 sequence (DNA): TGTGCCAGCAGTTCCCGGGTCAGTGAACTCCCGCGGACCCAGCATTTT. The full variable domain, with the rest looked up from reference TRBV28 and TRBJ1-5, is DVKVTQSSRYLVKRTGEKVFLECVQDMDHENMFWYRQDPGLGLRLIYFSYDVKMKEKGDIPEGYSVSREKKERFSLILESASTNQTSMYLCASSSRVSELPRTQHFGDGTRLSIL.

V usage is TRBV6-5 and J usage is TRBJ2-7, with TRBD1 matching 7 bases. The V segment lost 6 bases and the J segment 5 bases; nucleotides outside the gene matches: 7. This CDR3 has 13 residues. Germline loops: CDR1 MNHEY, CDR2 SVGAGI. In DNA form, the CDR3 reads TGTGCCAGCAGCTCGACAGGGAGAGACGAGCAGTACTTC. Translating it yields CASSSTGRDEQYF.

The J gene is TRBJ1-6, the V gene TRBV18; maybe TRBD1 (5 bases). The CDR3 has 14 amino acids. Germline assignment: CDR1 KGHSH and CDR2 LQKENI. V dropped 3 bases and J dropped 8 bases, with 11 bases sitting between them. The CDR3 sequence: CASSPSGNDSPLHF. In DNA, the CDR3 is TGTGCCAGCTCACCCTCAGGGAATGATTCACCCCTCCACTTT.

The V and J genes are TRBV5-1 and TRBJ2-2; TRBD2 matches 10 bases. The length of the CDR3 is 15 residues. The V gene's germline CDR1 is SGHRS and CDR2 YFSETQ. Germline trimming cut 4 bases from V and 6 bases from J; bases unmatched to any gene: 6. DNA for the CDR3: TGCGCCAGCAGCAGTAGCGGGGGGAGACCCGGGGAGCTGTTTTTT. The encoded protein is CASSSSGGRPGELFF. The complete variable domain, with remaining parts taken from reference TRBV5-1 and TRBJ2-2, reads KAGVTQTPRYLIKTRGQQVTLSCSPISGHRSVSWYQQTPGQGLQFLFEYFSETQRNKGNFPGRFSGRQFSNSRSEMNVSTLELGDSALYLCASSSSGGRPGELFFGEGSRLTVL.

V is TRBV19 and J is TRBJ1-4; D possibly corresponds to TRBD1 (5 bases). Trimming took off 6 bases at V and 5 bases at J, with 16 bases between the two ends. The CDR3 totals 15 residues. The germline V gene has CDR1 LNHDA and CDR2 SQIVND (reference sequence). The CDR3 region has the DNA TGTGCCAGTAGCCCTCGGGGCGGGAGCAATGAAAAACTGTTTTTT. Encoded protein: CASSPRGGSNEKLFF.

The sample holds one count of this clone. V usage is TRBV4-1 and J usage is TRBJ1-1, with no clear D. Trimming took 4 bases from V and 4 from J, leaving 22 bases between them. This CDR3 spans 17 amino acids. Germline loops: CDR1 MGHRA, CDR2 YSYEKL. CDR3 region: CASSPSVFSLGVTEAFF. CDR3 sequence (DNA): TGCGCCAGCAGCCCGTCAGTTTTCTCGCTCGGGGTCACTGAAGCTTTCTTT.

V is TRBV7-9 and J is TRBJ1-4, with TRBD1 matching over 7 bases. This CDR3 spans 14 amino acids. The germline V gene encodes CDR1 SEHNR and CDR2 FQNEAQ (reference sequence). The ends lost 3 bases at V and 3 bases at J; junction bases unmatched: 1. CDR3 sequence: CASSFGTANEKLFF. As DNA, the CDR3 is TGTGCCAGCAGCTTCGGGACAGCTAATGAAAAACTGTTTTTT.

This clone showed up just a few times. The genes are TRBV5-4 and TRBJ1-1; TRBD1 aligns across 11 bases. V gave up 4 bases and J gave up 5 bases; unmatched junction bases: 10. Germline CDR1 is SGHNT and CDR2 is YYREEE (reference sequence). The CDR3 covers 16 residues. In DNA form, the CDR3 reads TGTGCCAGCAGCCCGATCGGACAGGGGGCTGGGACTGAAGCTTTCTTT. Protein: CASSPIGQGAGTEAFF.

The chain combines TRBV28 with TRBJ1-4; no reliable D call. The V end was cut by 3 bases, the J end by 8 bases, with 16 bases between. There are 15 residues in the CDR3. The germline gives CDR1 MDHEN, CDR2 SYDVKM. The CDR3 spells CASSLQGILREKLFF. CDR3 sequence (DNA): TGTGCCAGCAGTTTGCAAGGCATCTTGAGGGAAAAACTGTTTTTT.